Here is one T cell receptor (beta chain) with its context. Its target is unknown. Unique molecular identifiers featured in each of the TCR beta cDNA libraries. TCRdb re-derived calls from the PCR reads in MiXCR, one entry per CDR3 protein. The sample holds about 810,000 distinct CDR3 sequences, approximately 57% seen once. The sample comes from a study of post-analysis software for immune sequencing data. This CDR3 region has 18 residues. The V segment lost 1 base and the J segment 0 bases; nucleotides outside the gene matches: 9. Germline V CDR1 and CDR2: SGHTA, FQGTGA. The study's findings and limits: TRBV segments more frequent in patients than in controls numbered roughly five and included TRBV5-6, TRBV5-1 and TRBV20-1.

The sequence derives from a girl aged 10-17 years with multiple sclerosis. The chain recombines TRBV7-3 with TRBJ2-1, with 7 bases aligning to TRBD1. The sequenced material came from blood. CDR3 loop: CASSLSLGGLSSYNEQFF. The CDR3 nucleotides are TGTGCCAGCAGCTTAAGTTTAGGGGGCTTGAGCTCCTACAATGAGCAGTTCTTC.